These T cell receptor beta chains were read from a single sample in a study of OX40 agonist ivuxolimab in advanced cancers. The table came from immunoSEQ multiplex PCR; TCRdb's copy has only in-frame clones and leaves some out. The table has fewer than 80,000 clones, roughly 90% seen once. Sequencing used CD4+ or CD8+ T cells sorted from blood, obtained in a trial of the OX40 agonist ivuxolimab. The receptors were gathered from an adult with an advanced solid tumor such as melanoma, head and neck, liver or kidney cancer. Each CDR3 is given with its conserved first and last residue.

CDR3 protein	V gene
CASSTAGTGGYNEQFF	TRBV19
CASSVTGTSYEQYF	TRBV7-2
CASSLSSVNSGNTIYF	TRBV5-1
CSVLPGPGEGYTF	TRBV29-1
CASSDFGSTDTQYF	TRBV6-4
CASSRGRYNSPLHF	TRBV6-5
CASSQSHTEAFF	TRBV14
CSARQDSYGYTF	TRBV29-1
CASSITGTSGYNEQFF	TRBV11-2
CATLDRVGNEQFF	TRBV6-6
CASSHGAGGGATEAFF	TRBV4-3
CASSLVEREQFF	TRBV28
CAWSVLAGGETQYF	TRBV30
CASSEGQGPNTGELFF	TRBV2
CASSLGQASTGARWGANVLTF	TRBV27
CSVEKGSGYEQYF	TRBV29-1
CSVGASGRGNTGELFF	TRBV29-1
CASSLELVGYGNTIYF	TRBV5-6
CASSEFSSKAFF	TRBV25-1
CASSCRDRGRWSSYTF	TRBV7-6
CASNLGTSGNTIYF	TRBV6-1
CASSPGARFRGQETQYF	TRBV11-3
CASSLSGLAGGGTGELFF	TRBV27
CASSLGRDRVSYEQYF	TRBV5-1
CASKQSSNQPQHF	TRBV19
CASSERIGGFYGYTF	TRBV6-1
CATITGRNTEAFF	TRBV28
CASTPEVAGTYNEQFF	TRBV28
CASSASLWEMGNTEAFF	TRBV9
CASSDRDNVGGLHF	TRBV9
CASSSNLAGGRNEQFF	TRBV5-1
CASSSPTENTGELFF	TRBV7-2
CASSLDFLNTIYF	TRBV11-2
CASSGNIQLEAFF	TRBV18
CASSTPGQGRYTF	TRBV19
CAWSTVAQYF	TRBV30
CSVWGQSMGEQYF	TRBV29-1
CASRITMNQETQYF	TRBV7-2
CASRLGQGKGNQPQHF	TRBV12-2
CASSPSSGPRISGYTF	TRBV4-3
CASSEGPLGPQHF	TRBV6-1
CASSGQGNYGYTF	TRBV9
CASSLEGGAKQYF	TRBV28
CASSPTPLALSGNTIYF	TRBV28
CASSLEGFTDTQYF	TRBV7-2
CASSLEPSGRGMGEQFF	TRBV5-1
CASSPGEAYGYTF	TRBV7-6
CASSLAGVYTGNTIYF	TRBV5-6